This T cell receptor beta chain came from a study of blood T cell repertoires in COVID-19. Germline CDR1 KGHDR, CDR2 SFDVKD. The CDR3 length is 15 residues. Trimming removed 4 bases from V and 7 bases from J; junction bases left unmatched: 5. Per the original data handling: Counts of nucleated cells, estimated from reference gene primer amplification, were obtained. Measured with immunoSEQ multiplex PCR; TCRdb has only the in-frame clones, and not every one. The D gene and trimming were derived from the DNA, and the V and J assignments and clone size from that table. The sample contains about 370,000 clones, approximately 89% of which appear only once.

Source material: peripheral blood. This chain connects TRBV24-1 to TRBJ1-4; 10 bases fit TRBD1. This receptor was identified in a woman aged 25-40 years with COVID-19, enrolled during active disease. The CDR3 sequence: CATSDPGQGVEKLFF. CDR3 bases: TGTGCCACCAGTGACCCCGGACAGGGGGTTGAAAAACTGTTTTTT.